The source of this T cell receptor (beta chain) is a study of blood T cells in healthy people across ages. Combining a sample-barcoded 5' primer with a J-beta primer mix, a second PCR ran for roughly 7 to 12 cycles. All cDNA molecules were each tagged by a template-switch adaptor with 12 random nucleotides. Any given sample supplied a minimum of 3 million CDR3-containing paired-end reads. TCRdb itself ran the 5' RACE reads through MiXCR, one entry per CDR3 protein. The sample lists approximately 1.5 million distinct CDR3 sequences; 40% to 45% were seen once. CDR1 LGHDT and CDR2 YNNKEL come from the germline V gene (reference sequence). CDR3 size: 15 residues. V was clipped by 0 bases and J by 4 bases; unmatched bases: 3. This clonotype has just a few counts.

The sequence came from a woman aged 18 to 35 in good health. This chain joins TRBV3-1 and TRBJ2-4; 7 bases are a match to TRBD1. Sequences were obtained from blood. The CDR3 nucleotides read TGTGCCAGCAGCCAAGATCTGGACAGGAAAAACATTCAGTACTTC. Protein sequence: CASSQDLDRKNIQYF.